This TCR beta chain was recovered during a study of T cell repertoires in cytomegalovirus infection. Study-wide context: Based on public TCR beta signatures, there were indications of CMV infection and of a matching HLA type. Whole-study results and caveats: Summed frequency of public TCR beta families distinguished CMV carriers with the relevant HLA.

This CDR3 contains 12 residues. Trimming cost V 3 bases and J 4 bases, with 6 bases left between them. Germline CDR1 SGHTA, CDR2 FQGNSA. There are a few counts of this clonotype. Its specificity is unknown. TCRdb passed the reads through MiXCR, listing each CDR3 protein once. The sample lists about 260,000 distinct CDR3 sequences, roughly 13% occurring once. Sequenced material: PBMCs. V usage is TRBV7-2 and J usage is TRBJ1-2; D is ambiguous. This receptor was taken from a human donor in good health (CMV status not recorded). Some clones in this sample may be carry-over from other donors' samples. CDR3 sequence reads: CASSFLPYGYTF. The CDR3 region has the DNA TGTGCCAGCAGCTTTCTACCCTATGGCTACACCTTC. The variable domain in full, completed from reference TRBV7-2 and TRBJ1-2, reads GAGVSQSPSNKVTEKGKDVELRCDPISGHTALYWYRQSLGQGLEFLIYFQGNSAPDKSGLPSDRFSAERTGGSVSTLTIQRTQQEDSAVYLCASSFLPYGYTFGSGTRLTVV.